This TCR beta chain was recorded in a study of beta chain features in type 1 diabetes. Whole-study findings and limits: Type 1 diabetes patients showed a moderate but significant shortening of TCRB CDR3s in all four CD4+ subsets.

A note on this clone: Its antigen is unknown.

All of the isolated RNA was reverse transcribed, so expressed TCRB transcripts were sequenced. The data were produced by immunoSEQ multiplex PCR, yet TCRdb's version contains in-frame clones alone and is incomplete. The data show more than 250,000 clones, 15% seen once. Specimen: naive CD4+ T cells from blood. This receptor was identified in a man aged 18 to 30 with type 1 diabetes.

CDR3 nucleotide sequence: TGTGCTAGTGGTTTGGTACTGAGCAGGGGGCATTACGAGCAGTACTTC. This encodes CASGLVLSRGHYEQYF. The chain uses TRBV12-5 and TRBJ2-7, with 8 bases identical to TRBD1. The CDR3 consists of 16 residues. CDR1 and CDR2 from the germline V gene are LGHNT and FRNRAP. V gave up 0 bases and J gave up 4 bases; unmatched junction bases: 8.